The T cell receptor (beta chain) described here comes from a study of somatic mutations in cytotoxic T cells in rheumatoid arthritis. The V gene's germline CDR1 is LGHNA and CDR2 YNFKEQ. The CDR3 consists of 14 residues. Trimming shortened V by 5 bases and J by 2 bases, and 12 bases separated the two germline ends. Profiling relied on immunoSEQ multiplex PCR, and the TCRdb table lists in-frame clones only, not all of them. This table has roughly 4,000 clones, 70% to 75% appearing once. This receptor was identified in an adult with rheumatoid arthritis. The chain recombines TRBV4-2 with TRBJ1-1; D is undetermined. Sequencing was done on a sample of CD8+ T cells sorted from blood. Written as DNA, the CDR3 is TGTGCCAGCAGCTTGGGGTTGGAAAACACTGAAGCTTTCTTT. The encoded protein is CASSLGLENTEAFF.